The present entry profiles one T cell receptor beta chain with its context. Its cognate antigen is unknown. Libraries were prepared by immunoSEQ multiplex PCR; TCRdb keeps only in-frame clonotypes and omits some of them. The data show 500,000 or so clones, around nine tenths seen once. The treatment denotes: over 15 received Ad26.COV2.S at low or high dose, single or two shots; about 5 received placebo; per-sample allocation not given. Samples came from day 63 after the first vaccine or placebo injection. This specimen comes from a study of Ad26.COV2.S vaccination and SARS-CoV-2 variants. About the study: Intramuscularly, Ad26.COV2.S was given either once or twice, 56 days apart.

Study results and limitations: In vaccinated individuals, spike-specific CD8+ and CD4+ T cell responses reportedly displayed substantial breadth. Vaccinated and placebo-treated recipients had similar non-spike TCR breadth.

V shed 6 bases and J shed 4 bases, with 12 bases lying between them. Per the germline V gene, CDR1 is MNHEY and CDR2 is SMNVEV (reference sequence). The CDR3 runs 13 residues. This sequence joins TRBV27 and TRBJ1-2; D might be TRBD1 (6 bases). This material consisted of peripheral blood, taken in a trial of Ad26.COV2.S vaccine versus placebo. The sequence derives from a person aged 18-65 years who received the Ad26.COV2.S COVID-19 vaccine or a placebo. Here the CDR3 DNA reads TGTGCCAGCAGGAGAGGGGGGGGCTATGGCTACACCTTC. This sequence encodes CASRRGGGYGYTF.